The 18 T cell receptor beta chains below all came from one sample that was sequenced in a study of cytomegalovirus exposure and HLA in healthy donors. With 60 Vbeta and 13 Jbeta primers, the PCR was carried out. Only in-frame clones appear in the TCRdb table, and some are missing; sequencing was by immunoSEQ multiplex PCR. Its table lists tens of thousands of clones. The sequenced sample consisted of PBMCs. Receptors originate from a woman aged 40-49 years in good health and CMV-seronegative.

This chain connects TRBV6-1 to TRBJ1-5, with a tentative D call TRBD1 (6 bases). V lost 6 bases and J lost 2, with 14 bases in between. Germline CDR1 reads MNHNS; CDR2 reads SASEGT. This CDR3 is 15 amino acids long. In DNA, the CDR3 is TGTGCCAGCAGATCCTGGACAGAAGGCAATCAGCCCCAGCATTTT. Translation gives CASRSWTEGNQPQHF.

The DNA for the CDR3 is TGTGCCAGCTCACCCGGGGACAGAAACTATGGCTACACCTTC. Translating it yields CASSPGDRNYGYTF. The chain joins TRBV18 to TRBJ1-2; 7 bases fit TRBD1. The CDR3 totals 14 residues. Trimming cost V 3 bases and J 2 bases; bases outside gene matches: 3. CDR1 is KGHSH and CDR2 is LQKENI in the germline V gene.

V gene TRBV5-5 combines with J gene TRBJ2-7; D perhaps matches TRBD1 (7 bases). The CDR3 extends over 14 amino acids. Germline CDR1 and CDR2: SGHKS and YYEKEE (reference sequence). V dropped 4 bases and J dropped 3 bases, with 14 bases sitting between them. The CDR3 loop is CASSPEGAVYEQYF. For the CDR3, the DNA is TGTGCCAGCAGCCCGGAGGGGGCGGTCTACGAGCAGTACTTC.

The V and J genes are TRBV6-5 and TRBJ2-2, with 8 bases matching TRBD2. CDR1 and CDR2 from the germline V gene are MNHEY and SVGAGI. With V trimmed by 6 bases and J by 5 bases, 5 bases remained unmatched. This CDR3 spans 14 amino acids. The CDR3 reads CASSRPGGTGELFF. The CDR3 nucleotides read TGTGCCAGCAGCCGCCCGGGAGGGACCGGGGAGCTGTTTTTT.

J is TRBJ2-2 and V is TRBV4-1; tentatively, D is TRBD2 (5 bases). With 1 base removed from V and 0 bases from J, the gap between germline ends came to 9 bases. The CDR3 sequence is 16 residues long. Germline CDR1 MGHRA, CDR2 YSYEKL. This CDR3 is CASSQVLATNTGELFF. CDR3 nucleotide sequence: TGCGCCAGCAGCCAAGTCTTAGCGACGAACACCGGGGAGCTGTTTTTT.

This chain connects TRBV7-6 to TRBJ2-2; possible D gene TRBD1, 6 bases. Trimming took 4 bases from V and 2 from J, leaving 17 bases between them. Germline V gives CDR1 SGHVS, CDR2 FNYEAQ. CDR3 length: 17 amino acids. The CDR3 spells CASSSMGRGQNTGELFF. CDR3 DNA: TGTGCCAGCAGCTCTATGGGCAGGGGCCAAAACACCGGGGAGCTGTTTTTT.

V is TRBV28 and J is TRBJ1-3; D ambiguous. The CDR3 covers 14 residues. With 1 base removed from V and 1 base from J, the gap between germline ends came to 5 bases. Germline V gene sequence: CDR1 MDHEN, CDR2 SYDVKM. The CDR3 loop reads CASSLSTSGNTIYF. CDR3 bases: TGTGCCAGCAGTTTATCTACTTCTGGAAACACCATATATTTT.

The chain joins TRBV4-1 to TRBJ2-3, with TRBD1 matching over 9 bases. J lost 8 bases, V lost 4 bases, and 7 bases had no gene match. CDR3 size: 14 residues. Germline V lookup: CDR1 MGHRA, CDR2 YSYEKL. The CDR3 loop reads CASSLRDRDGTQYF. DNA for the CDR3: TGCGCCAGCAGCCTCCGGGACAGGGATGGTACGCAGTATTTT.

The V and J genes are TRBV7-2 and TRBJ2-5; TRBD2 matches 9 bases. This CDR3 spans 14 amino acids. Germline CDR1 reads SGHTA; CDR2 reads FQGNSA. The trim removed 5 bases at V and 7 bases at J, leaving 8 bases unmatched. The CDR3 is CASSPNLAGSTQYF. The CDR3 DNA follows: TGTGCCAGCAGCCCAAACCTAGCGGGGTCGACCCAGTACTTC.

V and J are TRBV18 and TRBJ2-3, with D possibly TRBD1 on 5 matching bases. This CDR3 has 16 amino acids. Germline CDR1 is KGHSH and CDR2 is LQKENI. V lost 5 bases, J lost 0 bases, and 15 bases lay in between. The CDR3, as DNA: TGTGCCAGCTCATCCCCAGGGTCCTACAGCACAGATACGCAGTATTTT. Protein: CASSSPGSYSTDTQYF.

The rearrangement links TRBV6-1 to TRBJ1-2; D not certain. This CDR3 is built from 13 residues. Germline values: CDR1 MNHNS, CDR2 SASEGT. Trimming cost V 5 bases and J 4 bases, with 11 bases left between them. CDR3 amino acids: CASSPDGLYGYTF. The CDR3 region has the DNA TGTGCCAGCAGTCCTGACGGACTCTATGGCTACACCTTC.

The chain combines TRBV5-1 with TRBJ2-7; 8 bases are shared with TRBD1. Germline CDR1 and CDR2: SGHRS and YFSETQ. This CDR3 region has 14 residues. Trimming cost V 1 base and J 3 bases; bases outside gene matches: 3. The CDR3 nucleotides are TGCGCCAGCAGCTTGCAGGGGGCTAGCTACGAGCAGTACTTC. This codes for CASSLQGASYEQYF.

This rearrangement joins TRBV9 to TRBJ2-1; no clear D. Trimming cost V 1 base and J 5 bases, with 7 bases left between them. Looked up from germline, CDR1 is SGDLS and CDR2 is YYNGEE. The length of the CDR3 is 13 residues. The CDR3 spells CASSVSYHNEQFF. The DNA of the CDR3 is TGTGCCAGCAGCGTAAGCTACCACAATGAGCAGTTCTTC.

The rearrangement joins TRBV6-5 to TRBJ1-1, with TRBD1 identical over 8 bases. The CDR3 runs to 10 residues. Germline assignment: CDR1 MNHEY and CDR2 SVGAGI. V lost 6 bases, J lost 11 bases, and 2 bases stayed unmatched. CDR3 loop: CASRNRGAFF. Written as DNA, the CDR3 is TGTGCCAGCAGGAACAGGGGGGCTTTCTTT.

The rearrangement links TRBV9 to TRBJ2-1; 11 nucleotides agree with TRBD2. Germline assignment: CDR1 SGDLS and CDR2 YYNGEE. The CDR3 extends over 15 amino acids. J lost 8 bases, V lost 0 bases, and 4 bases had no gene match. Here the CDR3 DNA reads TGTGCCAGCAGCGTAGAACTAGCGGGAGTCTATGAGCAGTTCTTC. Translating it yields CASSVELAGVYEQFF.

The V call is TRBV28, the J call TRBJ2-7; maybe TRBD2 (5 bases). V gave up 7 bases and J gave up 3 bases, with 10 bases separating them. From germline, CDR1 is MDHEN and CDR2 SYDVKM. The CDR3 spans 12 residues. The CDR3 sequence: CASTPGSYEQYF. The CDR3, as DNA: TGTGCCAGCACTCCGGGGAGCTACGAGCAGTACTTC.

The chain has TRBV18 and TRBJ1-2; 8 bases align to TRBD1. The CDR3 covers 14 residues. Germline V gene lookup returns CDR1 KGHSH and CDR2 LQKENI. V shed 6 bases, J shed 6 bases, and the junction held 9 bases outside the gene matches. DNA for the CDR3: TGTGCCAGCTCTCCGTCAGGGGGCTTAAATGGCTACACCTTC. Translated: CASSPSGGLNGYTF.

The chain couples TRBV6-1 to TRBJ2-1; weak D call: TRBD1 (6 bases). There are 11 residues in the CDR3. The V and J ends lost 8 bases and 9 bases respectively, with 11 bases between them. CDR1 is MNHNS and CDR2 is SASEGT in the germline V gene. The DNA for the CDR3 is TGTGCCAGCCGTACAGGGTTTGAGCAGTTCTTC. Protein product: CASRTGFEQFF.